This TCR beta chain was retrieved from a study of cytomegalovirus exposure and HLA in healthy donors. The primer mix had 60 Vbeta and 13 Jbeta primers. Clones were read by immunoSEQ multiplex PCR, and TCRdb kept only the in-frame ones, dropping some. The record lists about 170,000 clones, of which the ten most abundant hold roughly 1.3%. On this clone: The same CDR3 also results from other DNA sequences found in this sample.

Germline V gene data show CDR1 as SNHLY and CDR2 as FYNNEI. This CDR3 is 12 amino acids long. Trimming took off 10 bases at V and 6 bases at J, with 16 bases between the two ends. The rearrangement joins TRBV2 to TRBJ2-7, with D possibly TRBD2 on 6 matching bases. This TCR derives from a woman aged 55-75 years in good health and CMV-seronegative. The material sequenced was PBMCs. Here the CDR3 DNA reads TGTGCCATCCCGGGACGGCGGGGCGAGCAGTACTTC. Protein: CAIPGRRGEQYF.